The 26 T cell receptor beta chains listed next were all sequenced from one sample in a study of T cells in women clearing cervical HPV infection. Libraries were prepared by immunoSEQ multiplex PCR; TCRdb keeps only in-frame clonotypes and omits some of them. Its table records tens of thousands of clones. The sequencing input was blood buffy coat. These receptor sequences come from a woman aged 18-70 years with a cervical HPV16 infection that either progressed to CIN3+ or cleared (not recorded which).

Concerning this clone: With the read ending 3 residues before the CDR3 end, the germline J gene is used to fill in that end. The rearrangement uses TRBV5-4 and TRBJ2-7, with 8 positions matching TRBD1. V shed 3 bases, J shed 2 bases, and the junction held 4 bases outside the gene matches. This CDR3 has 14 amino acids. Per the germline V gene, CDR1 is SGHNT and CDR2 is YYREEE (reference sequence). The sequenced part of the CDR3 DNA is TGTGCCAGCAGCTCCGGACAGGGTGCCTACGAG. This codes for CASSSGQGAYE. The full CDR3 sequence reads CASSSGQGAYEQYF.

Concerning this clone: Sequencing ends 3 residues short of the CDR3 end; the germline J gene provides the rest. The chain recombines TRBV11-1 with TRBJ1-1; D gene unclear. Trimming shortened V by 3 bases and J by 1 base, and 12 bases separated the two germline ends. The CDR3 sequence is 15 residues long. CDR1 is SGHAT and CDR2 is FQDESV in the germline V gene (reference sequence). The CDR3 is CASSFFGQENTEAFF. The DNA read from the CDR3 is TGTGCCAGCAGCTTTTTTGGGCAGGAGAACACTGAA.

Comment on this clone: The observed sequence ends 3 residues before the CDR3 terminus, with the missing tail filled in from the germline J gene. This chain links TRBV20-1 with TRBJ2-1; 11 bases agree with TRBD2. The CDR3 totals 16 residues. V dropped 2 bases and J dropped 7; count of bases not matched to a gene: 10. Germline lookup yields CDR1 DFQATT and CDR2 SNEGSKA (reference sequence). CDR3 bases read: TGCAGTGCTAGATCCCTAGCGGGGGGCGTAGGAAATGAG. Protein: CSARSLAGGVGNE. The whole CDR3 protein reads CSARSLAGGVGNEQFF.

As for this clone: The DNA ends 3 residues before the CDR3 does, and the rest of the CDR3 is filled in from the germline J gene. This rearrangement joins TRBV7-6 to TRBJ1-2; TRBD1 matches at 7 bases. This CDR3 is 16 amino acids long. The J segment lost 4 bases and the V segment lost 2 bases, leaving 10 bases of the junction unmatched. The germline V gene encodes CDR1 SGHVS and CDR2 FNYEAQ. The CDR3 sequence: CASSLYPPGQSYGYTF. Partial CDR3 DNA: TGTGCCAGCAGCTTATACCCCCCGGGACAGAGCTATGGC. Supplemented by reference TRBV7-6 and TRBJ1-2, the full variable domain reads GAGVSQSPRYKVTKRGQDVALRCDPISGHVSLYWYRQALGQGPEFLTYFNYEAQQDKSGLPNDRFSAERPEGSISTLTIQRTEQRDSAMYRCASSLYPPGQSYGYTFGSGTRLTVV.

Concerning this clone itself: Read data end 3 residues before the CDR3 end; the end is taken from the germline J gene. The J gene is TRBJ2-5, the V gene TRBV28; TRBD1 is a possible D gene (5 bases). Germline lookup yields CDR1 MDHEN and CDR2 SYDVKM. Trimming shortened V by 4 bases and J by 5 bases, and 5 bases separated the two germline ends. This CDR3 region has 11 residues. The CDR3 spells CASSSGETQYF. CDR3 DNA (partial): TGTGCCAGCAGTTCAGGGGAGACC.

CDR3 DNA (partial): TGTGCCAGCAGTGAAGGGGTAGGGACAAAGCAAGAGACG. It is translated as CASSEGVGTKQET. The CDR3 in full is CASSEGVGTKQETQYF. The rearrangement joins TRBV6-1 to TRBJ2-3; TRBD1 might be the D (6 bases). The CDR3 end is not reached by the read, which stops 3 residues before it; the germline J gene fills it in. CDR3 length: 16 amino acids. CDR1 and CDR2 from the germline V gene are MNHNS and SASEGT.

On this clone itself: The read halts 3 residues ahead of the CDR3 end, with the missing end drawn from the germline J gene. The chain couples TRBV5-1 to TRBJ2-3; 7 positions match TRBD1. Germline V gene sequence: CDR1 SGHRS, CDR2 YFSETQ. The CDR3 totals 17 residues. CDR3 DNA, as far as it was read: TGCGCCAGCAGCTTGGCCGGGGTCAGGGGGTACCAAGAGACG. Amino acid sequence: CASSLAGVRGYQET. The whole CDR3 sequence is CASSLAGVRGYQETQYF.

CDR3 bases read: TGCGCCAGCAGCTTCGGGGGTAGTGAGACG. Translated, it gives CASSFGGSET. The entire CDR3 is CASSFGGSETQYF. J is TRBJ2-3 and V is TRBV5-1; D possibly corresponds to TRBD2 (6 bases). The CDR3 extends 3 residues past the end of the read, so its final part is completed from the germline J gene. The CDR3 contains 13 residues. Germline CDR1 reads SGHRS; CDR2 reads YFSETQ.

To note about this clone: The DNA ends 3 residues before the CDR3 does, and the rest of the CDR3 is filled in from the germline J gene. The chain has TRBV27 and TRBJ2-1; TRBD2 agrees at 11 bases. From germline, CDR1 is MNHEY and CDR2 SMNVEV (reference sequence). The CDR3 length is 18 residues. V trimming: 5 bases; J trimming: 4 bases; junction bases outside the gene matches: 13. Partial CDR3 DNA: TGTGCCAGCAGTCTCCGCCCTCCTAGCGGGGGGTTGTACAATGAG. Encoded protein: CASSLRPPSGGLYNE. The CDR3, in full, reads CASSLRPPSGGLYNEQFF.

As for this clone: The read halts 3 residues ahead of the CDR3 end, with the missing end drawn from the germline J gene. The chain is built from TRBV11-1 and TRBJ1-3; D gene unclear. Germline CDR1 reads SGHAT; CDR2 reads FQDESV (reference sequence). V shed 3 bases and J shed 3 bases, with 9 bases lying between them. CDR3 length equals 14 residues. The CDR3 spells CASSFGSDGNTIYF. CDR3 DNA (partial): TGTGCCAGCAGCTTCGGCAGCGATGGAAACACC.

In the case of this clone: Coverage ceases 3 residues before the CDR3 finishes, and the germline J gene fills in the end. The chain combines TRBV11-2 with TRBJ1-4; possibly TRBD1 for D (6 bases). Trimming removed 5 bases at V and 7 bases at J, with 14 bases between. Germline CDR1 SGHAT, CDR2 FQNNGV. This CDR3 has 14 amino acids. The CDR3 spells CASSVRGLGEKLFF. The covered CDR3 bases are TGTGCCAGCAGCGTCAGGGGACTAGGTGAAAAA.

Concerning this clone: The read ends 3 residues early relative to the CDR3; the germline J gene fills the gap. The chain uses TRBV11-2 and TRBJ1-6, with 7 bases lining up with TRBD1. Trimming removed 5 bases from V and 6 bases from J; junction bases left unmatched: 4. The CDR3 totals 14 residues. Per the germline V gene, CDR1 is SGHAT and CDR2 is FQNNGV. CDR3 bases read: TGTGCCAGCAGCCCTGGGGACAGTAATTCACCC. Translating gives CASSPGDSNSP. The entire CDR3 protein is CASSPGDSNSPLHF.

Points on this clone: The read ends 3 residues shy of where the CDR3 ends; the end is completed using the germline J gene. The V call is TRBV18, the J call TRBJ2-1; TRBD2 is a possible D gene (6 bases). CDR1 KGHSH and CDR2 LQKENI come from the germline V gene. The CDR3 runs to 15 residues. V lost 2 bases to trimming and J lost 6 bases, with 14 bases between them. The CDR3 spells CASSPKLEGFNEQFF. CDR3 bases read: TGTGCCAGCTCACCAAAGTTGGAGGGGTTCAATGAG.

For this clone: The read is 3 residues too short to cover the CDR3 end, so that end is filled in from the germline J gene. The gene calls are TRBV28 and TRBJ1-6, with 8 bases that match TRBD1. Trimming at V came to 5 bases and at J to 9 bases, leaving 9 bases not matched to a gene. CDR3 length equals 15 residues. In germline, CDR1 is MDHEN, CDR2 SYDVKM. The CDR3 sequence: CASSTPSGGGSPLHF. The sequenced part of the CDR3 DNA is TGTGCCAGCAGTACCCCCTCAGGGGGCGGTTCACCC.

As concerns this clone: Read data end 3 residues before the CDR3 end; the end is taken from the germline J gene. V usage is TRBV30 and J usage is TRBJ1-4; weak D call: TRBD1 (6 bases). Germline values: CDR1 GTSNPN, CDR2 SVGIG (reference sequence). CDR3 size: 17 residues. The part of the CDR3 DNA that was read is TGTGCCTGGAGTTGGGGGACACCCTACTCTGGGGCCAACGTA. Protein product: CAWSWGTPYSGANV. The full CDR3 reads CAWSWGTPYSGANVLFF.

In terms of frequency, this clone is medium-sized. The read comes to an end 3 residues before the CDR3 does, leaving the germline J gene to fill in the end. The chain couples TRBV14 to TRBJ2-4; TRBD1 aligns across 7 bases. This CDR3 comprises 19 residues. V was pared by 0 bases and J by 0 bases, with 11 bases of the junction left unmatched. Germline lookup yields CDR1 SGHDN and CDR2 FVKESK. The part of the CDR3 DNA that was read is TGTGCCAGCAGCCAAGAGAGGGACAGTCCTTACCTAGCCAAAAACATT. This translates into CASSQERDSPYLAKNI. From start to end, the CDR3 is CASSQERDSPYLAKNIQYF.

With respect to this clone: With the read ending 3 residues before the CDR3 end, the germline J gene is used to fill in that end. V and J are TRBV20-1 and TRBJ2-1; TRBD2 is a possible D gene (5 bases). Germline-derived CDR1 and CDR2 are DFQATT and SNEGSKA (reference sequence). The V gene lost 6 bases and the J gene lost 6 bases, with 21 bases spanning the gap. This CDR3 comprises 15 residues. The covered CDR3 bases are TGCAGTGCCGGACTTGCGGGCTCCCGACGCAATGAG. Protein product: CSAGLAGSRRNE. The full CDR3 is CSAGLAGSRRNEQFF.

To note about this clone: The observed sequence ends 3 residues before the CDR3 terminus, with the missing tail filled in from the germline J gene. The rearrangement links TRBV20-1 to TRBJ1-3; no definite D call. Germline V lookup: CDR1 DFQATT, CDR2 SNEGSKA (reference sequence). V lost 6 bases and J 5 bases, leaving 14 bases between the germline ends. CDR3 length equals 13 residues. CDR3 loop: CSAPGVDRNTIYF. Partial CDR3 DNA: TGCAGTGCCCCCGGGGTAGACAGAAACACC.

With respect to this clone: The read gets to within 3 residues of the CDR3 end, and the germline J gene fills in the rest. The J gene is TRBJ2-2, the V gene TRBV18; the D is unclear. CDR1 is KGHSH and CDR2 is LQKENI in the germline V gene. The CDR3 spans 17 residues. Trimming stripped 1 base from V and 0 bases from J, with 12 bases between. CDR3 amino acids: CASSPQSRTTNTGELFF. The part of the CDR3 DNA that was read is TGTGCCAGCTCACCACAATCTCGCACTACGAACACCGGGGAG.

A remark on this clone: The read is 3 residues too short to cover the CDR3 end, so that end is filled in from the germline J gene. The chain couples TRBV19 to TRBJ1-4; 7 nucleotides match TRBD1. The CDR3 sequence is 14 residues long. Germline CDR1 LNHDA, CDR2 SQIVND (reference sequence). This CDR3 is CASTAGDSRSPLFF. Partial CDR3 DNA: TGTGCCAGTACCGCAGGGGACAGTAGATCACCA.

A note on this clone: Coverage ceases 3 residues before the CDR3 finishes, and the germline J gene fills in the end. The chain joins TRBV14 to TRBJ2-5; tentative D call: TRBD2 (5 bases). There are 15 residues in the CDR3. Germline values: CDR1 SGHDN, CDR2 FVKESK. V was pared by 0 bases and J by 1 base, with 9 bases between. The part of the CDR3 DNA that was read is TGTGCCAGCAGCCAAGATCTAGCAGGCCAAGAGACC. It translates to CASSQDLAGQET. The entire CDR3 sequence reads CASSQDLAGQETQYF. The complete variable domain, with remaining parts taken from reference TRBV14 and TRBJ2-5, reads EAGVTQFPSHSVIEKGQTVTLRCDPISGHDNLYWYRRVMGKEIKFLLHFVKESKQDESGMPNNRFLAERTGGTYSTLKVQPAELEDSGVYFCASSQDLAGQETQYFGPGTRLLVL.

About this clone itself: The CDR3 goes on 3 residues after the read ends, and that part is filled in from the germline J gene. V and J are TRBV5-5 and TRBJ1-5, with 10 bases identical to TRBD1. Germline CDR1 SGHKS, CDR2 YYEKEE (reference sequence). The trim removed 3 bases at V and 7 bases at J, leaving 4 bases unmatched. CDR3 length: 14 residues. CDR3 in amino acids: CASSSTGGEQPQHF. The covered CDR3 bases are TGTGCCAGCAGCTCGACAGGGGGCGAGCAGCCC.

The DNA read from the CDR3 is TGTGCCAGCAGCTTCTGGACAGGGGGCGCAACCGAAAAA. Translated, it gives CASSFWTGGATEK. The CDR3 in full is CASSFWTGGATEKLFF. This rearrangement joins TRBV13 to TRBJ1-4, with TRBD1 matching over 11 bases. The read ends 3 residues shy of where the CDR3 ends; the end is completed using the germline J gene. V shed 3 bases and J 8 bases; nucleotides not matched to a gene: 8. The CDR3 has 16 residues. In germline, CDR1 is PRHDT, CDR2 FYEKMQ (reference sequence).

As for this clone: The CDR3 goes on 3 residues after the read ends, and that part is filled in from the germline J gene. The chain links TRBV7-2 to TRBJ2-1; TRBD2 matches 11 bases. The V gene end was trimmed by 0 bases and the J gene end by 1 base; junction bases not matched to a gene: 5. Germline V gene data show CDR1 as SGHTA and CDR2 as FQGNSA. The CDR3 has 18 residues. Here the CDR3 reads CASSLASGGVSSYNEQFF. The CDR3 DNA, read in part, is TGTGCCAGCAGCTTAGCTAGCGGGGGGGTTTCGTCCTACAATGAG.

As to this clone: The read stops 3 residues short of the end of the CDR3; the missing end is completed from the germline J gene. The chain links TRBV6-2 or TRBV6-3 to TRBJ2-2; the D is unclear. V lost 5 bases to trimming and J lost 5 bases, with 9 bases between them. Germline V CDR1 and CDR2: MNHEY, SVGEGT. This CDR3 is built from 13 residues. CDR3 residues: CASSPDFTGELFF. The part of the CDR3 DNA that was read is TGTGCCAGCAGTCCTGACTTTACCGGGGAG.

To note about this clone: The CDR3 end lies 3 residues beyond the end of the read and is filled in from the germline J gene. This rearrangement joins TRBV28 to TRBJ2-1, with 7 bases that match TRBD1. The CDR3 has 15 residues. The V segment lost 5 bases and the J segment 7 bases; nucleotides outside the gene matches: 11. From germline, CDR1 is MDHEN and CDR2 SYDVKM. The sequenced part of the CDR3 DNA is TGTGCCAGCAGTCTGACAGGGTTCCCACGTAATGAG. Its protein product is CASSLTGFPRNE. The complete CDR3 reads CASSLTGFPRNEQFF. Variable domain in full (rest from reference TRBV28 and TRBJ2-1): DVKVTQSSRYLVKRTGEKVFLECVQDMDHENMFWYRQDPGLGLRLIYFSYDVKMKEKGDIPEGYSVSREKKERFSLILESASTNQTSMYLCASSLTGFPRNEQFFGPGTRLTVL.